The 32 T cell receptor beta chains reported below all come from one sample, sequenced in a study of T cell repertoires in cytomegalovirus infection. TCRdb reprocessed the reads via MiXCR and lists one record per CDR3 protein. The profile shows about 570,000 distinct CDR3 sequences, roughly 43% of them singletons. No cognate antigen is known for these TCRs. Sequenced material: cultured PBMCs, taken from culture after CMV antigen stimulation. All receptors come from a human donor in good health (CMV status not recorded). Some clones in this sample may be carry-over from other donors' samples.

This clonotype has at least ten counts. V gene TRBV7-2 combines with J gene TRBJ2-3; 8 bases are shared with TRBD2. Germline CDR1 is SGHTA and CDR2 is FQGNSA. The trim removed 3 bases at V and 2 bases at J, leaving 10 bases unmatched. The CDR3 sequence is 17 residues long. This CDR3 is CASSFAGGLGDTDTQYF. The DNA of the CDR3 is TGTGCCAGCAGCTTTGCGGGAGGCTTAGGGGACACAGATACGCAGTATTTT.

This clonotype occurred a few times. The rearrangement uses TRBV11-2 and TRBJ2-3; D is unresolved. The CDR3 has 13 residues. Germline CDR1 is SGHAT and CDR2 is FQNNGV. Trimming removed 2 bases from V and 6 bases from J, with 9 bases in between. The chain's CDR3 is CASSLRESDTQYF. The CDR3 coding sequence is TGTGCCAGCAGCTTACGTGAGTCGGATACGCAGTATTTT.

This clonotype was counted between two and nine times. This CDR3 is CASSQRQANTGELFF. In DNA form, the CDR3 reads TGCGCCAGCAGCCAAAGGCAGGCGAACACCGGGGAGCTGTTTTTT. The J gene is TRBJ2-2, the V gene TRBV4-1; D call uncertain. CDR1 MGHRA and CDR2 YSYEKL come from the germline V gene. Trimming left V 2 bases short and J 0 bases short, with 7 bases between. This CDR3 is built from 15 residues.

This chain joins TRBV5-1 and TRBJ2-1; 11 bases are shared with TRBD2. After removal of 3 bases from V and 5 bases from J, the junction contained 4 bases not matched to a gene. The CDR3 consists of 15 residues. Per the germline V gene, CDR1 is SGHRS and CDR2 is YFSETQ. The CDR3: CASSSTSGRHNEQFF. The CDR3 DNA sequence: TGCGCCAGCAGCTCCACTAGCGGGAGACACAATGAGCAGTTCTTC.

This clonotype turned up a few times. The CDR3 sequence: CASSFGWGANYGYTF. In DNA, the CDR3 is TGTGCCAGCAGTTTCGGTTGGGGGGCTAACTATGGCTACACCTTC. The chain is built from TRBV28 and TRBJ1-2; a possible D gene is TRBD1 (5 bases). Germline CDR1 is MDHEN and CDR2 is SYDVKM. V lost 3 bases to trimming and J lost 0 bases, with 11 bases between them. This CDR3 is built from 15 residues.

This clonotype came up many times. The rearrangement uses TRBV7-2 and TRBJ1-5; no clear D. With 0 bases removed from V and 3 bases from J, the gap between germline ends came to 9 bases. Germline V lookup: CDR1 SGHTA, CDR2 FQGNSA. The CDR3 consists of 15 residues. For the CDR3, the DNA is TGTGCCAGCAGCTTAGCGTCCCAGAACAATCAGCCCCAGCATTTT. Amino acid sequence: CASSLASQNNQPQHF.

This rearrangement joins TRBV27 to TRBJ2-1; 7 bases are shared with TRBD1. The CDR3 is 14 residues long. Germline CDR1 reads MNHEY; CDR2 reads SMNVEV (reference sequence). Trimming took 2 bases from V and 9 from J; bases not matched to a gene: 7. The CDR3, as DNA: TGTGCCAGCAGTTTACGAGGGGGCGTGAGTGAGCAGTTCTTC. It specifies CASSLRGGVSEQFF.

The gene calls are TRBV7-2 and TRBJ2-7, with D unresolved. Germline assignment: CDR1 SGHTA and CDR2 FQGNSA. The V end lost 6 bases, the J end lost 3 bases, and 12 bases lay between the germline ends. This CDR3 comprises 13 residues. This chain's CDR3 is CASSSGPNYEQYF. DNA of the CDR3: TGTGCCAGCAGTTCGGGCCCCAACTACGAGCAGTACTTC.

Only a few counts were recorded for this clonotype. The chain recombines TRBV2 with TRBJ2-1; D may be TRBD2 (6 bases). Per germline, CDR1 SNHLY and CDR2 FYNNEI. V was clipped by 2 bases and J by 5 bases, with 16 bases between them. CDR3 length: 16 residues. Written as DNA, the CDR3 is TGTGCCAGCAGTGAATGGGAAGGGACTTACGACAATGAGCAGTTCTTC. This translates into CASSEWEGTYDNEQFF.

This clonotype has just a few counts. This chain links TRBV5-6 with TRBJ2-1, with 13 bases matching TRBD2. The ends lost 4 bases at V and 4 bases at J; junction bases unmatched: 11. The CDR3 length is 18 residues. From germline, CDR1 is SGHDT and CDR2 YYEEEE. CDR3 coding DNA: TGTGCCAGCAGCACGGCCAGCCGGGGACTAGCGGGGTACAATGAGCAGTTCTTC. Residues: CASSTASRGLAGYNEQFF. The full variable domain, its missing parts supplied by reference TRBV5-6 and TRBJ2-1, is DAGVTQSPTHLIKTRGQQVTLRCSPKSGHDTVSWYQQALGQGPQFIFQYYEEEERQRGNFPDRFSGHQFPNYSSELNVNALLLGDSALYLCASSTASRGLAGYNEQFFGPGTRLTVL.

The J gene is TRBJ2-3, the V gene TRBV7-8; D possibly corresponds to TRBD1 (6 bases). CDR1 is SGHVS, CDR2 FQNEAQ, per germline. CDR3 length: 13 residues. V lost 5 bases and J lost 5, with 11 bases in between. The CDR3 region is CASSQPGEDTQYF. The CDR3 DNA is TGTGCCAGCAGCCAACCAGGGGAAGATACGCAGTATTTT.

This clonotype showed up just a few times. V and J are TRBV20-1 and TRBJ1-5; D might be TRBD1 (5 bases). The V end lost 1 base, the J end lost 5 bases, and 12 bases lay between the germline ends. This CDR3 is built from 14 residues. CDR1 is DFQATT and CDR2 is SNEGSKA in the germline V gene (reference sequence). The CDR3: CSARAGWGDQPQHF. As DNA, the CDR3 is TGCAGTGCTAGAGCAGGGTGGGGAGATCAGCCCCAGCATTTT.

The genes are TRBV19 and TRBJ2-5; 11 bases line up with TRBD2. Germline lookup yields CDR1 LNHDA and CDR2 SQIVND (reference sequence). The CDR3 covers 16 residues. Trimming at V came to 5 bases and at J to 8 bases, leaving 13 bases not matched to a gene. The CDR3 DNA reads TGTGCCAGTAGTCCCTGGGGACTAGCGGAGGAGGGAACCCAGTACTTC. Protein sequence: CASSPWGLAEEGTQYF.

The genes are TRBV11-2 and TRBJ2-2, with TRBD2 matching over 8 bases. This CDR3 has 14 residues. The germline gives CDR1 SGHAT, CDR2 FQNNGV. Trimming cost V 11 bases and J 1 base; bases outside gene matches: 6. The CDR3 DNA follows: TGTGCCGGTCGAGCGGGGGTGAACACCGGGGAGCTGTTTTTT. Amino acid sequence: CAGRAGVNTGELFF. Together with reference TRBV11-2 and TRBJ2-2, the CDR3 gives the full variable domain: EAGVAQSPRYKIIEKRQSVAFWCNPISGHATLYWYQQILGQGPKLLIQFQNNGVVDDSQLPKDRFSAERLKGVDSTLKIQPAKLEDSAVYLCAGRAGVNTGELFFGEGSRLTVL.

CDR3 loop: CASSFTGTGELFF. The CDR3 DNA reads TGTGCCAGCAGCTTTACTGGGACCGGGGAGCTGTTTTTT. The V and J genes are TRBV7-6 and TRBJ2-2; no definite D call. This CDR3 has 13 residues. V dropped 3 bases and J dropped 5 bases, with 7 bases sitting between them. The germline gives CDR1 SGHVS, CDR2 FNYEAQ.

The V call is TRBV7-3, the J call TRBJ2-7; D not resolved. Germline V gives CDR1 SGHTA, CDR2 FQGTGA. The V gene lost 5 bases and the J gene lost 6 bases, with 11 bases spanning the gap. The CDR3 contains 12 residues. The CDR3 loop reads CASSPTSREQYF. The CDR3 DNA sequence: TGTGCCAGCAGCCCGACCAGCCGCGAGCAGTACTTC.

The sample holds many counts of this clonotype. J is TRBJ1-3 and V is TRBV7-9, with unresolved D. Germline V gives CDR1 SEHNR, CDR2 FQNEAQ (reference sequence). Trimming took 5 bases from V and 1 from J, leaving 3 bases between them. This CDR3 has 12 amino acids. As DNA, the CDR3 is TGTGCCAGCAGCCGGTCTGGAAACACCATATATTTT. Protein sequence: CASSRSGNTIYF.

The genes are TRBV7-8 and TRBJ1-1; 8 nucleotides match TRBD1. The length of the CDR3 is 20 residues. Germline assignment: CDR1 SGHVS and CDR2 FQNEAQ. Trimming cost V 1 base and J 1 base; bases outside gene matches: 17. The CDR3 DNA follows: TGTGCCAGCAGCTTAGAAAAGGGGGGAGACAGGGGTTTTTGGAACACTGAAGCTTTCTTT. It is translated as CASSLEKGGDRGFWNTEAFF.

This clonotype was found a few times. The CDR3 nucleotides are TGCGCCAGCAGCCACCTAGCCAACTCCTACAATGAGCAGTTCTTC. It specifies CASSHLANSYNEQFF. The V call is TRBV4-1, the J call TRBJ2-1, with D perhaps matching TRBD2 (5 bases). The CDR3 has 15 residues. The germline V and J ends were trimmed by 3 bases and 0 bases, with 9 bases remaining between them. The V gene's germline CDR1 is MGHRA and CDR2 YSYEKL.

The J gene is TRBJ1-1, the V gene TRBV12-3 or TRBV12-4, with 7 bases identical to TRBD1. V shed 4 bases and J 7 bases; nucleotides not matched to a gene: 15. This CDR3 is built from 16 residues. The CDR3 here is CASSYRQGWGSGEAFF. Written as DNA, the CDR3 is TGTGCCAGCAGTTATCGACAGGGCTGGGGGTCAGGTGAAGCTTTCTTT.

This clonotype showed up just a few times. The rearrangement uses TRBV7-4 and TRBJ2-3; 7 bases are a match to TRBD2. J lost 3 bases, V lost 5 bases, and 8 bases had no gene match. The CDR3 is 15 amino acids. Germline V CDR1 and CDR2: SGHVT, SQSDAQ. CDR3 DNA sequence: TGTGCCAGCAGCCTCAAGGAACTAGCGACAGATACGCAGTATTTT. Its translation: CASSLKELATDTQYF.

The rearrangement links TRBV6-1 to TRBJ1-2; 7 bases match TRBD1. Germline CDR1 reads MNHNS; CDR2 reads SASEGT. Unmatched junction bases numbered 6, after V lost 1 base and J lost 4 bases. The CDR3 is made up of 15 amino acids. The CDR3 nucleotides are TGTGCCAGCAGTGAAGTGGGCACAGGGGCCTATGGCTACACCTTC. Translating it yields CASSEVGTGAYGYTF.

This clonotype has just one count. The chain's CDR3 is CSTRTVSSYEQYF. Written as DNA, the CDR3 is TGCAGTACTCGGACAGTTAGCTCCTACGAGCAGTACTTC. The rearrangement joins TRBV20-1 to TRBJ2-7, with a tentative D call TRBD1 (6 bases). The CDR3 loop spans 13 amino acids. CDR1 DFQATT and CDR2 SNEGSKA come from the germline V gene (reference sequence). The V gene lost 8 bases and the J gene lost 0 bases, with 14 bases spanning the gap.

This clonotype was counted a few times. The rearrangement uses TRBV28 and TRBJ2-1; 8 bases are shared with TRBD1. CDR3 size: 14 residues. The V gene's germline CDR1 is MDHEN and CDR2 SYDVKM. V was clipped by 6 bases and J by 4 bases; unmatched bases: 5. The CDR3 sequence is CASRDRERYNEQFF. For the CDR3, the DNA is TGTGCCAGCAGGGACAGGGAACGTTACAATGAGCAGTTCTTC.

CDR3 sequence (DNA): TGTGCCAGCAGCGGACCTTCGACAGGGCCCTACGAGCAGTACTTC. This encodes CASSGPSTGPYEQYF. The chain is built from TRBV7-9 and TRBJ2-7; 7 bases line up with TRBD1. The CDR3 runs to 15 residues. After removal of 5 bases from V and 2 bases from J, the junction contained 9 bases not matched to a gene. Germline V gene sequence: CDR1 SEHNR, CDR2 FQNEAQ (reference sequence).

This chain connects TRBV7-8 to TRBJ2-7; D gene unclear. CDR3 size: 13 residues. CDR1 SGHVS and CDR2 FQNEAQ come from the germline V gene. The V gene lost 4 bases and the J gene lost 0 bases, with 7 bases spanning the gap. The CDR3 bases are TGTGCCAGCAGCTCAGTAAACTCCTACGAGCAGTACTTC. This encodes CASSSVNSYEQYF. Complete variable domain (other parts from reference TRBV7-8 and TRBJ2-7): GAGVSQSPRYKVAKRGQDVALRCDPISGHVSLFWYQQALGQGPEFLTYFQNEAQLDKSGLPSDRFFAERPEGSVSTLKIQRTQQEDSAVYLCASSSVNSYEQYFGPGTRLTVT.

There are a few counts of this clonotype. The genes are TRBV4-1 and TRBJ2-5; D unclear. CDR3 length equals 13 residues. The germline V gene has CDR1 MGHRA and CDR2 YSYEKL. With 6 bases removed from V and 3 bases from J, the gap between germline ends came to 11 bases. The CDR3 loop reads CASRRVGKETQYF. The CDR3 DNA reads as TGCGCCAGCAGACGAGTCGGTAAAGAGACCCAGTACTTC.

The chain employs TRBV4-1 and TRBJ2-7, with 7 bases identical to TRBD1. Germline-derived CDR1 and CDR2 are MGHRA and YSYEKL. V lost 4 bases, J lost 1 base, and 7 bases stayed unmatched. The CDR3 extends over 15 amino acids. CDR3 nucleotides: TGCGCCAGCAGCCTTCTCCCGGGACAGTCCTACGAGCAGTACTTC. Its protein is CASSLLPGQSYEQYF.

The chain combines TRBV7-9 with TRBJ1-1; D possibly corresponds to TRBD1 (5 bases). The CDR3 is 14 amino acids. Germline V gene sequence: CDR1 SEHNR, CDR2 FQNEAQ (reference sequence). Between the trimmed V and J ends, which lost 6 bases and 4 bases, there was a span of 15 bases. The chain's CDR3 is CASRGAGWRTEAFF. The CDR3 region has the DNA TGTGCCAGCAGAGGGGCAGGGTGGCGCACTGAAGCTTTCTTT.

This chain links TRBV7-2 with TRBJ2-1, with D maybe TRBD2 (6 bases). CDR1 SGHTA and CDR2 FQGNSA come from the germline V gene. V was pared by 1 base and J by 9 bases, with 19 bases between. This CDR3 spans 16 amino acids. CDR3 amino acids: CASSLVLGLEGLEQFF. In DNA, the CDR3 is TGTGCCAGCAGCTTAGTGCTGGGACTGGAGGGCCTTGAGCAGTTCTTC.

CDR3: CASSLAGLAGAAPYEQYF. The CDR3 nucleotides read TGTGCCAGCAGCTTAGCGGGACTAGCGGGAGCTGCCCCCTACGAGCAGTACTTC. The rearrangement joins TRBV7-2 to TRBJ2-7, with 14 bases aligning to TRBD2. CDR3 length: 18 residues. Losses at the gene ends were 0 bases for V and 2 bases for J; bases not matched to a gene: 6. Per germline, CDR1 SGHTA and CDR2 FQGNSA.

On this clonotype itself: One end of the junction varies from germline; a read error may be responsible. The chain uses TRBV5-1 and TRBJ2-3, with D possibly being TRBD2 (5 bases). The germline CDR1 and CDR2 sequences are SGHRS and YFSETQ. The CDR3 is 14 residues long. Written as DNA, the CDR3 is TGCGCCAGCAGCTTGGATCCTGCTGCCGTGGAGGACCATTTT. It specifies CASSLDPAAVEDHF.